These 5 T cell receptor beta chains originate from one sample sequenced in a study of a mutant IDH1 vaccine in newly diagnosed glioma. Described time point: week 47, end of study. Topical imiquimod was applied with each vaccine dose, which held 300 ug of mutant IDH1 20-mer peptide. Assay: immunoSEQ multiplex PCR; the TCRdb copy retains only in-frame clones and omits some. Of tens of thousands of clones detected, around 86% appear once; the ten largest clones hold 3.8%. The antigens these receptors bind are not known. The source material was PBMCs, sampled from a glioma patient whose treatment included an IDH1 peptide vaccine. The receptors derive from a man aged 30-40 years with glioma.

This chain joins TRBV6-6 and TRBJ1-6, with TRBD1 matching 8 bases. V lost 4 bases and J lost 6; bases outside the gene matches: 5. Germline-derived CDR1 and CDR2 are MNHNY and SVGAGI (reference sequence). The CDR3 spans 15 residues. This CDR3 reads CASSFRTGSNSPLHF. The CDR3 DNA follows: TGTGCCAGCAGTTTTCGGACAGGGAGTAATTCACCCCTCCACTTT.

This clone appeared once. The chain joins TRBV6-1 to TRBJ2-7, with D possibly TRBD1 on 6 matching bases. In germline, CDR1 is MNHNS, CDR2 SASEGT. Trimming stripped 1 base from V and 3 bases from J, with 16 bases between. CDR3 length: 16 amino acids. This CDR3 reads CASSEEVGAEVYEQYF. The CDR3 bases are TGTGCCAGCAGTGAAGAAGTGGGGGCGGAAGTCTACGAGCAGTACTTC.

Turning to this clone: The same CDR3 is also encoded by other DNA sequences in this sample. This chain uses TRBV5-1 with TRBJ1-1, with D maybe TRBD1 (6 bases). Germline V gene lookup returns CDR1 SGHRS and CDR2 YFSETQ. The CDR3 spans 14 residues. V was pared by 4 bases and J by 0 bases, with 10 bases between. CDR3 residues: CASSLTGLNTEAFF. The CDR3 DNA is TGCGCCAGCAGCCTGACAGGTCTGAACACTGAAGCTTTCTTT.

This chain joins TRBV2 and TRBJ2-1, with 15 bases that match TRBD2. The CDR3 length is 17 residues. Germline CDR1 SNHLY, CDR2 FYNNEI. The V gene end was trimmed by 5 bases and the J gene end by 10 bases; junction bases not matched to a gene: 12. The CDR3 nucleotides read TGTGCCAGCAGTACGGGACTAGCGGGGGGCCCCCCGAGGGAGCAGTTCTTC. Its translation is CASSTGLAGGPPREQFF.

This chain joins TRBV7-2 and TRBJ2-7, with 10 bases identical to TRBD1. The CDR3 spans 15 residues. Germline assignment: CDR1 SGHTA and CDR2 FQGNSA. Trimming at V came to 3 bases and at J to 3 bases, leaving 5 bases not matched to a gene. This CDR3 reads CASSLGQGINYEQYF. The CDR3 DNA reads as TGTGCCAGCAGCTTGGGACAGGGGATTAACTACGAGCAGTACTTC.